This T cell receptor (beta chain) is drawn from a study of CD8 T cells in Susac syndrome. Germline V gene data show CDR1 as MNHEY and CDR2 as SMNVEV (reference sequence). After removal of 5 bases from V and 4 bases from J, the junction contained 12 bases not matched to a gene. The CDR3 consists of 17 residues. When the RNA was reverse transcribed, random hexamers were used with an input of roughly 0.45 to 1 ug. The CDR3 of TCR beta was amplified by immunoSEQ multiplex PCR across 54 Vbeta and 13 Jbeta. TCRdb re-analysed the immunoSEQ multiplex PCR reads in MiXCR, keeping a single row per CDR3 protein. Here the sample spans about 210,000 distinct CDR3 sequences, about 96% being singletons.

The V call is TRBV27, the J call TRBJ2-2; 8 bases line up with TRBD1. Sequencing was performed on CD4+ T cells from PBMCs. This clonotype originated in a human donor with multiple sclerosis. The CDR3 reads CASSPLGQGVGTGELFF. The CDR3, as DNA: TGTGCCAGCAGTCCCCTCGGACAGGGAGTCGGCACCGGGGAGCTGTTTTTT.